The TCR beta chain under discussion was sequenced for a study of blood T cells in healthy people across ages. Findings of the study overall: A strong correlation was seen between TCR beta diversity and naive T cell percentage. More naive CD4+ cells and higher diversity marked long-lived donors relative to aged donors.

The CDR3 is 16 amino acids. Germline CDR1 and CDR2: MGHRA and YSYEKL. V lost 0 bases and J lost 2, with 12 bases in between. This clonotype came up a few times. Antigen specificity is unknown. In terms of origin and age, donors were healthy Caucasian individuals from Russia aged 6 to 90. At least 7 million PBMCs were isolated per sample. The use of a sample-barcoded 5' primer and a J-beta primer mix characterized a second PCR of 7 to 11 cycles. TCRdb processed the 5' RACE reads anew with MiXCR; each CDR3 protein has one entry. The table lists 1.5 million to 2 million distinct CDR3 sequences, 40% to 55% of them singletons.

The V call is TRBV4-1, the J call TRBJ2-3, with TRBD2 as a possible D gene (5 bases). This sequence originates from a woman in her thirties or forties in good health. Sequencing was done on a sample of blood. The CDR3, as DNA: TGCGCCAGCAGCCAAGAGAAAGCGGAGCTCACAGATACGCAGTATTTT. Its translation: CASSQEKAELTDTQYF.